These 31 T cell receptor beta chains share one sample of origin, sequenced in a study of T cell clonotyping in hematopoietic cell transplantation. Method: immunoSEQ multiplex PCR; TCRdb's copy keeps in-frame clones and lacks some. The top ten hold approximately 0.94% of the sample, which has tens of thousands of clones, around 96% seen once. Sequencing input: peripheral blood mononuclear cells. All receptors derive from a man aged 30-40 years in good health. Some clones in this sample may be carry-over from other donors' samples.

The chain joins TRBV6-5 to TRBJ2-3; possibly TRBD1 for D (6 bases). Germline V CDR1 and CDR2: MNHEY, SVGAGI. This CDR3 spans 15 amino acids. V was pared by 5 bases and J by 3 bases, with 15 bases between. The CDR3 is CASSGRDIWTDTQYF. As DNA, the CDR3 is TGTGCCAGCAGTGGACGGGACATTTGGACAGATACGCAGTATTTT.

This chain connects TRBV5-6 to TRBJ1-1; weak D call: TRBD1 (5 bases). V was pared by 0 bases and J by 6 bases, with 15 bases between. Germline V gene data show CDR1 as SGHDT and CDR2 as YYEEEE. The CDR3 has 15 amino acids. The CDR3 region has the DNA TGTGCCAGCAGCTTGGCCAGGGAGTGGCAGGCTGAAGCTTTCTTT. It codes for CASSLAREWQAEAFF.

The chain carries TRBV27 and TRBJ2-5, with unresolved D. Germline CDR1 reads MNHEY; CDR2 reads SMNVEV (reference sequence). CDR3 size: 14 residues. Trimming removed 0 bases from V and 5 bases from J, with 10 bases in between. The CDR3 region is CASSLSFIRETQYF. The CDR3 DNA is TGTGCCAGCAGTTTATCTTTCATTCGTGAGACCCAGTACTTC.

V gene TRBV7-9 combines with J gene TRBJ1-1, with a possible D match to TRBD1 (5 bases). Germline V lookup: CDR1 SEHNR, CDR2 FQNEAQ (reference sequence). The CDR3 has 14 amino acids. The V end lost 5 bases, the J end lost 0 bases, and 10 bases lay between the germline ends. The CDR3 DNA follows: TGTGCCAGCAGCGGGGGACCCCTGAACACTGAAGCTTTCTTT. This sequence encodes CASSGGPLNTEAFF.

The chain's CDR3 is CASRVTRQGPYEQYF. DNA for the CDR3: TGTGCCAGCAGGGTGACCCGACAGGGTCCTTACGAGCAGTACTTC. The J gene is TRBJ2-7, the V gene TRBV6-5, with TRBD1 matching over 7 bases. The germline V gene has CDR1 MNHEY and CDR2 SVGAGI. J was trimmed by 4 bases and V by 6 bases; bases with no gene match: 12. CDR3 size: 15 residues.

The chain links TRBV2 to TRBJ2-5; D unclear. Deletions cut 10 bases from V and 0 bases from J, with 18 bases between. The CDR3 runs 15 residues. Germline V CDR1 and CDR2: SNHLY, FYNNEI. DNA for the CDR3: TGTGCCACCGCCGGCCAGACACAGTACCAAGAGACCCAGTACTTC. Encoded protein: CATAGQTQYQETQYF.

This clone came up once. DNA for the CDR3: TGCAGCCATGACGGGTTTGGGGTAGGGAGGAACACTGAAGCTTTCTTT. Residues: CSHDGFGVGRNTEAFF. The V gene is TRBV29-1, the J gene TRBJ1-1, with D uncertain. The CDR3 sequence is 16 residues long. V lost 8 bases, J lost 1 base, and 23 bases lay in between. CDR1 and CDR2 from the germline V gene are SQVTM and ANQGSEA.

The V and J genes are TRBV5-1 and TRBJ2-2; D not resolved. V gave up 0 bases and J gave up 0 bases, with 6 bases separating them. The germline gives CDR1 SGHRS, CDR2 YFSETQ. CDR3 size: 15 residues. The CDR3 reads CASSLVRANTGELFF. Here the CDR3 DNA reads TGCGCCAGCAGCTTGGTTAGGGCGAACACCGGGGAGCTGTTTTTT.

The chain has TRBV7-2 and TRBJ2-1, with D uncertain. The CDR3 is 16 amino acids. Germline V gene lookup returns CDR1 SGHTA and CDR2 FQGNSA. Trimming took off 6 bases at V and 0 bases at J, with 15 bases between the two ends. The CDR3 protein is CASSLSLLSSYNEQFF. The DNA for the CDR3 is TGTGCCAGCAGTCTATCCCTCCTGAGCTCCTACAATGAGCAGTTCTTC.

This clone came up once. A read error may account for a junction end that differs from germline. This rearrangement joins TRBV7-7 to TRBJ2-1; TRBD2 matches 12 bases. The CDR3 totals 16 residues. Germline CDR1 and CDR2: SSHAT and FNYEAQ (reference sequence). The CDR3 loop is CASSLGTSGLYNEQFF. CDR3 DNA sequence: TGTGCTAGCAGCTTAGGGACTAGCGGGTTGTACAATGAGCAGTTCTTC.

The chain has TRBV10-3 and TRBJ1-2; 8 nucleotides agree with TRBD1. CDR1 is ENHRY and CDR2 is SYGVKD in the germline V gene. This CDR3 comprises 15 residues. The J segment lost 6 bases and the V segment lost 0 bases, leaving 6 bases of the junction unmatched. CDR3 in DNA: TGTGCCATCAGTGAGTCGAAGGGCAGGGGGCATGGCTACACCTTC. Protein: CAISESKGRGHGYTF.

The sample holds one count of this clone. J is TRBJ2-3 and V is TRBV5-5, with 10 bases lining up with TRBD2. V lost 2 bases, J lost 2 bases, and 11 bases stayed unmatched. From germline, CDR1 is SGHKS and CDR2 YYEKEE (reference sequence). This CDR3 region has 18 residues. CDR3 region: CASSFVTSGVGVTDTQYF. The CDR3 DNA is TGTGCCAGCAGCTTCGTAACTAGCGGGGTCGGGGTCACAGATACGCAGTATTTT.

The CDR3 loop reads CASSSSGSGEIEQYF. The CDR3 DNA sequence: TGTGCCAGCAGCTCATCCGGGAGTGGGGAAATCGAGCAGTACTTC. This rearrangement joins TRBV11-3 to TRBJ2-7; tentatively, D is TRBD2 (6 bases). The CDR3 is 15 residues long. Germline CDR1 SGHNT, CDR2 YENEEA. The germline V and J ends were trimmed by 4 bases and 6 bases, with 19 bases remaining between them.

The chain has TRBV12-5 and TRBJ2-3; 8 nucleotides align to TRBD2. The ends lost 4 bases at V and 4 bases at J; junction bases unmatched: 10. The CDR3 sequence is 16 residues long. Germline assignment: CDR1 LGHNT and CDR2 FRNRAP. This CDR3 reads CASGSVIAGRSDTQYF. The CDR3 DNA is TGTGCTAGTGGTTCGGTCATAGCGGGGAGATCAGATACGCAGTATTTT.

This clone was detected once. The rearrangement links TRBV10-3 to TRBJ2-3; 10 nucleotides agree with TRBD2. With V trimmed by 1 base and J by 4 bases, 8 bases remained unmatched. This CDR3 has 17 amino acids. Germline CDR1 ENHRY, CDR2 SYGVKD. The CDR3 loop is CAISELGTSDAPDTQYF. The CDR3 DNA follows: TGTGCCATCAGTGAGTTGGGGACTAGCGACGCCCCAGATACGCAGTATTTT.

V is TRBV4-1 and J is TRBJ1-2; D call uncertain. Germline V lookup: CDR1 MGHRA, CDR2 YSYEKL. V was pared by 1 base and J by 3 bases, with 6 bases between. The CDR3 has 13 residues. Here the CDR3 DNA reads TGCGCCAGCAGCCAAGGGACCGACTATGGCTACACCTTC. Amino acids: CASSQGTDYGYTF.

The chain employs TRBV30 and TRBJ2-2; D uncertain. Germline V lookup: CDR1 GTSNPN, CDR2 SVGIG (reference sequence). CDR3 length equals 13 residues. With 1 base removed from V and 5 bases from J, the gap between germline ends came to 8 bases. CDR3 sequence reads: CAWSALYTGELFF. DNA of the CDR3: TGTGCCTGGAGTGCCCTCTATACCGGGGAGCTGTTTTTT.

This chain joins TRBV5-1 and TRBJ1-1, with 8 positions matching TRBD1. Per the germline V gene, CDR1 is SGHRS and CDR2 is YFSETQ. The J segment lost 1 base and the V segment lost 4 bases, leaving 15 bases of the junction unmatched. The CDR3 is 18 amino acids. The CDR3 region is CASSRNKITGGENTEAFF. CDR3 bases: TGCGCCAGCAGCCGTAATAAAATCACAGGGGGGGAGAACACTGAAGCTTTCTTT.

This clone occurred once. The rearrangement uses TRBV2 and TRBJ1-2; D call uncertain. The V gene's germline CDR1 is SNHLY and CDR2 FYNNEI. This CDR3 has 12 amino acids. V lost 8 bases and J lost 8, with 15 bases in between. This chain's CDR3 is CASRVSRSGYTF. The DNA for the CDR3 is TGTGCCAGCCGGGTGTCTCGATCCGGCTACACCTTC. The variable domain in full, with the rest retrieved from reference TRBV2 and TRBJ1-2, is EPEVTQTPSHQVTQMGQEVILRCVPISNHLYFYWYRQILGQKVEFLVSFYNNEISEKSEIFDDQFSVERPDGSNFTLKIRSTKLEDSAMYFCASRVSRSGYTFGSGTRLTVV.

This clone has only one observation. The chain carries TRBV4-2 and TRBJ1-3, with D perhaps TRBD1 (5 bases). With 4 bases removed from V and 4 bases from J, the gap between germline ends came to 14 bases. In germline, CDR1 is LGHNA, CDR2 YNFKEQ. There are 15 residues in the CDR3. This chain's CDR3 is CASSLGAGRGNTIYF. As DNA, the CDR3 is TGTGCCAGCAGCCTCGGGGCAGGCCGCGGAAACACCATATATTTT.

The gene calls are TRBV7-6 and TRBJ2-1; 8 bases fit TRBD1. Per germline, CDR1 SGHVS and CDR2 FNYEAQ. CDR3 length equals 16 residues. V dropped 5 bases and J dropped 8; count of bases not matched to a gene: 14. The CDR3 coding sequence is TGTGCCAGCAGCCTCGGTCGAGCAGGGGGCAGGGATGAGCAGTTCTTC. Residues: CASSLGRAGGRDEQFF.

The chain couples TRBV29-1 to TRBJ1-5; a weak D match, TRBD1 (6 bases). Germline V gives CDR1 SQVTM, CDR2 ANQGSEA. The CDR3 totals 13 residues. The V end was cut by 6 bases, the J end by 0 bases, with 9 bases between. CDR3 loop: CSVGGNSNQPQHF. For the CDR3, the DNA is TGCAGCGTAGGGGGGAATAGCAATCAGCCCCAGCATTTT. Full variable domain (remainder filled in from reference TRBV29-1 and TRBJ1-5): SAVISQKPSRDICQRGTSLTIQCQVDSQVTMMFWYRQQPGQSLTLIATANQGSEATYESGFVIDKFPISRPNLTFSTLTVSNMSPEDSSIYLCSVGGNSNQPQHFGDGTRLSIL.

CDR3 residues: CASRPTSRSNTGELFF. In DNA form, the CDR3 reads TGTGCCAGCAGGCCAACTAGCAGGTCGAACACCGGGGAGCTGTTTTTT. This chain uses TRBV27 with TRBJ2-2; possible D gene TRBD2, 6 bases. The CDR3 consists of 16 residues. Trimming took off 6 bases at V and 0 bases at J, with 14 bases between the two ends. Germline V gene data show CDR1 as MNHEY and CDR2 as SMNVEV (reference sequence).

J is TRBJ2-1 and V is TRBV5-1; D unclear. V lost 0 bases and J 6 bases, leaving 13 bases between the germline ends. In germline, CDR1 is SGHRS, CDR2 YFSETQ. The CDR3 has 15 amino acids. As DNA, the CDR3 is TGCGCCAGCAGCTTGGGACTCTTGACGGCCAATGAGCAGTTCTTC. Amino acid sequence: CASSLGLLTANEQFF.

This chain joins TRBV19 and TRBJ2-5; 7 bases are shared with TRBD2. This CDR3 spans 14 amino acids. J was trimmed by 5 bases and V by 1 base; bases with no gene match: 4. Germline CDR1 LNHDA, CDR2 SQIVND (reference sequence). The CDR3 reads CASSIAGGGETQYF. CDR3 bases: TGTGCCAGTAGTATAGCGGGGGGTGGGGAGACCCAGTACTTC.

The chain is built from TRBV19 and TRBJ2-2; unclear D gene. The CDR3 spans 14 residues. The V gene lost 3 bases and the J gene lost 5 bases, with 10 bases spanning the gap. The germline gives CDR1 LNHDA, CDR2 SQIVND (reference sequence). DNA for the CDR3: TGTGCCAGTAGTATGGTTCCATCGACCGGGGAGCTGTTTTTT. This translates into CASSMVPSTGELFF.

This chain links TRBV7-9 with TRBJ2-1, with D hard to call. The germline V gene encodes CDR1 SEHNR and CDR2 FQNEAQ (reference sequence). The CDR3 totals 12 residues. Trimming took 5 bases from V and 8 from J, leaving 10 bases between them. In DNA form, the CDR3 reads TGTGCCAGCAGCCTGTCGGTGGATGAGCAGTTCTTC. This codes for CASSLSVDEQFF.

This sequence joins TRBV25-1 and TRBJ2-6; no definite D call. The germline V gene has CDR1 MGHDK and CDR2 SYGVNS. Trimming stripped 3 bases from V and 4 bases from J, with 4 bases between. This CDR3 has 13 amino acids. The CDR3 DNA reads TGTGCCAGCAGTGAGGCCGGGGCCAACGTCCTGACTTTC. Its protein is CASSEAGANVLTF.

The rearrangement joins TRBV19 to TRBJ1-5, with D maybe TRBD1 (6 bases). Germline CDR1 LNHDA, CDR2 SQIVND (reference sequence). V lost 5 bases and J lost 0, with 11 bases in between. The CDR3 loop spans 15 amino acids. The CDR3 here is CASSQGHYSNQPQHF. The CDR3, as DNA: TGTGCCAGTAGTCAGGGACACTATAGCAATCAGCCCCAGCATTTT.

The chain joins TRBV11-3 to TRBJ1-1; D unresolved. The ends were cut back, 6 bases at V and 7 bases at J, with 15 bases in the middle. Germline V gene data show CDR1 as SGHNT and CDR2 as YENEEA. The CDR3 is made up of 13 amino acids. This CDR3 reads CASSLDELVEAFF. CDR3 coding DNA: TGTGCCAGCAGTCTGGACGAGTTGGTTGAAGCTTTCTTT.

The chain combines TRBV19 with TRBJ2-7; the D is unclear. The CDR3 runs 15 residues. Deletions cut 4 bases from V and 0 bases from J, with 13 bases between. Germline CDR1 reads LNHDA; CDR2 reads SQIVND (reference sequence). CDR3 sequence reads: CASSTRTDSSYEQYF. CDR3 coding DNA: TGTGCCAGTAGTACCCGGACGGATAGCTCCTACGAGCAGTACTTC.